This T cell receptor beta chain was sequenced in a study of blood T cell repertoires in COVID-19. Study as a whole: COVID-19 samples from acute and convalescent phases originated in the United States, Italy and Spain. Sources were T cells, B-cell-depleted T cells, or PBMCs; the material itself was cDNA or gDNA.

This clone was observed once. Source study methods: Estimation of nucleated cell counts was performed using reference gene primer amplification. The data were produced by immunoSEQ multiplex PCR, yet TCRdb's version contains in-frame clones alone and is incomplete. V and J calls plus clone size are reproduced from that table; the DNA served to infer D and trimming. Found here are 25,000 to 30,000 clones, 87% of them singletons; the top ten hold around 17%. The CDR3 contains 16 residues. Per the germline V gene, CDR1 is LNHDA and CDR2 is SQIVND (reference sequence). V was shortened by 0 bases and J by 4 bases, with 12 bases between the two germline ends.

The receptor was derived from a human donor in a cohort sampled during active COVID-19. The sample consisted of peripheral blood. The chain joins TRBV19 to TRBJ2-2; maybe TRBD2 (6 bases). CDR3 in DNA: TGTGCCAGTAGTATAGAAGGGACTGTGAGCACCGGGGAGCTGTTTTTT. Translated: CASSIEGTVSTGELFF.